The clone carrying this T cell receptor (beta chain) came up a few times. The data were obtained in a study of blood T cell repertoires in COVID-19. Background on the study: Sources were T cells, B-cell-depleted T cells, or PBMCs; the material itself was cDNA or gDNA.

V was trimmed by 7 bases and J by 4 bases, leaving 13 bases between them. There are 13 residues in the CDR3. Seattle cases were enrolled at active infection and followed longitudinally. Profiled with immunoSEQ multiplex PCR; TCRdb holds only in-frame clones, not every one. The data show about 82,000 clones, roughly three quarters seen once. This receptor was taken from a man aged 55 to 70 with COVID-19, enrolled during active disease. Sequenced: peripheral blood. This chain uses TRBV12-3 or TRBV12-4 with TRBJ1-1; no firm D call. The CDR3 region has the DNA TGTGCCAGCATAACGGGTTGGAGCACTGAAGCTTTCTTT. Translating it yields CASITGWSTEAFF.